This TCR beta chain came from a study of T cell changes during pregnancy in multiple sclerosis. Repertoires were generated with immunoSEQ multiplex PCR, while TCRdb's copy carries only in-frame clones and drops some. The table includes 75,000 to 95,000 clones, roughly 92% detected once. This clone showed up just a few times. CDR3 size: 11 residues. The germline gives CDR1 SGHVS, CDR2 FQNEAQ. The chain combines TRBV7-8 with TRBJ1-1, with 7 positions matching TRBD1. The origin of this receptor is a female donor with multiple sclerosis, enrolled in a pregnancy study. Source: peripheral blood, taken after pregnancy. Here the CDR3 DNA reads TGTGACACAGGGGAACTAACTGAAGCTTTCTTT. This translates into CDTGELTEAFF.